The sequence of this T cell receptor (beta chain) was determined in a study of blood T cell repertoires in COVID-19. About the study: Sample material is recorded as cDNA or gDNA derived from T cells, B-cell-depleted T cells, or PBMCs.

Per the study methods: Amplification from reference gene primers served as the basis for estimated nucleated cell counts. The table came from immunoSEQ multiplex PCR; TCRdb's copy has only in-frame clones and leaves some out. V, J and clone size were drawn from that table, and D and trimming were deduced from the DNA. The sample records 300,000 to 400,000 clones, almost 85% being singletons. The germline V gene has CDR1 KGHDR and CDR2 SFDVKD. This CDR3 has 15 residues. V lost 4 bases and J lost 4, with 15 bases in between. The sequence was collected from a human donor in a cohort sampled during active COVID-19. The chain couples TRBV24-1 to TRBJ1-2; D ambiguous. Sequenced input: peripheral blood. Here the CDR3 DNA reads TGTGCCACCAGTGACACCTCTGGTCCAGGCTATGGCTACACCTTC. Translation gives CATSDTSGPGYGYTF.